This T cell receptor (beta chain) was obtained from a study of T cells in Graves' hyperthyroidism and ophthalmopathy. CDR3 length: 13 residues. Germline V CDR1 and CDR2: DFQATT, SNEGSKA (reference sequence). The V and J ends lost 4 bases and 9 bases respectively, with 17 bases between them. TCR beta CDR3 region amplification was performed from RNA transcripts. TCR CDR3 regions were first amplified by RT-PCR with HTBI primers. TCRdb itself ran the multiplex PCR reads through MiXCR, one entry per CDR3 protein. The sample lists around 400,000 distinct CDR3 sequences; about 15% were seen once. The chain uses TRBV20-1 and TRBJ2-3, with a weak D call TRBD1 (5 bases). Source material: blood. The receptor was isolated from a young woman with Graves' hyperthyroidism that later progressed to Graves' ophthalmopathy. The CDR3 is CSATRCRVTTQYF. The CDR3 bases are TGCAGTGCTACCCGGTGCAGGGTAACGACGCAGTATTTT.